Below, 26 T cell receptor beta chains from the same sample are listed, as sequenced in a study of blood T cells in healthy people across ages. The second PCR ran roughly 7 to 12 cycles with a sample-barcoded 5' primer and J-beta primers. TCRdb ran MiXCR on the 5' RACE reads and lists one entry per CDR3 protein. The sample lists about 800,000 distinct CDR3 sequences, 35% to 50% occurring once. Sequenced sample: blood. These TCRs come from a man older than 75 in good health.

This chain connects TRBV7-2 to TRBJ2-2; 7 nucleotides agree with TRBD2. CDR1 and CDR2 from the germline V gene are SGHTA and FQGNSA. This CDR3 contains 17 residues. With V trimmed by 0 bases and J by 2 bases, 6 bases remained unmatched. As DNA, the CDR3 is TGTGCCAGCAGCTTAGCCGCTAGCGGAGTTAACACCGGGGAGCTGTTTTTT. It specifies CASSLAASGVNTGELFF.

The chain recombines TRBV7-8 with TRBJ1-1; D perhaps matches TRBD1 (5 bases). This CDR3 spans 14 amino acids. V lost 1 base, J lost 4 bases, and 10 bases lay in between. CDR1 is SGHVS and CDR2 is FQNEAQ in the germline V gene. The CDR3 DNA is TGTGCCAGCAGCTTAGGGGGCAGGCCCACTGAAGCTTTCTTT. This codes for CASSLGGRPTEAFF.

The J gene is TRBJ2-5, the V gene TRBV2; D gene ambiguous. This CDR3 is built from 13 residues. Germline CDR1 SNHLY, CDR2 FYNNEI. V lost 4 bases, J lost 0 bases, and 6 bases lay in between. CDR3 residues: CASSVDHQETQYF. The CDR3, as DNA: TGTGCCAGCAGTGTCGACCACCAAGAGACCCAGTACTTC.

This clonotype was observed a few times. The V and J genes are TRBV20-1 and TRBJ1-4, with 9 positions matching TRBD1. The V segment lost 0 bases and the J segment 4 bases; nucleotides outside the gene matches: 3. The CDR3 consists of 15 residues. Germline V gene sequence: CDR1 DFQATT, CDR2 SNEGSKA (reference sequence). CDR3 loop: CSARDPDRGNEKLFF. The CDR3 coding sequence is TGCAGTGCTAGAGACCCGGACAGGGGTAATGAAAAACTGTTTTTT.

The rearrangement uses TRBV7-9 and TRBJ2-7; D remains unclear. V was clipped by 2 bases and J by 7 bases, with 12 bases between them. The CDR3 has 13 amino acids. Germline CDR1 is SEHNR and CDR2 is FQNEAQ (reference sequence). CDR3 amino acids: CASSLPDGGEQYF. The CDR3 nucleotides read TGTGCCAGCAGCTTACCAGATGGTGGGGAGCAGTACTTC.

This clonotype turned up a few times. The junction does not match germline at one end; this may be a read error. The CDR3 sequence: CASSLRASGSYNEQFF. The DNA of the CDR3 is TGTGCCAGCAGCTTACGAGCTAGCGGGAGTTACAATGAGCAGTTTTTC. This chain joins TRBV11-1 and TRBJ2-1; 10 positions match TRBD2. The CDR3 spans 16 residues. Germline V gene sequence: CDR1 SGHAT, CDR2 FQDESV (reference sequence).

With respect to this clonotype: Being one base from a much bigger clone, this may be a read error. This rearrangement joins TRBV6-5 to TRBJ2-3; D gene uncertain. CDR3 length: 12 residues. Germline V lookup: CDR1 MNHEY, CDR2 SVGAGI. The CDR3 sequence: CASSPCTETQYF. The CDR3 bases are TGTGCCAGCAGTCCCTGCACAGAGACGCAGTATTTT.

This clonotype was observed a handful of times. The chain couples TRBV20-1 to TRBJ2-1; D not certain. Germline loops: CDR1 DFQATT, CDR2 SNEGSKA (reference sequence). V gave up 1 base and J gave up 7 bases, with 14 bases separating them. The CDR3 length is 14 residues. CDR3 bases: TGCAGTGCTAGAGTCCATCTAGAATCAAATGAGCAGTTCTTC. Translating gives CSARVHLESNEQFF.

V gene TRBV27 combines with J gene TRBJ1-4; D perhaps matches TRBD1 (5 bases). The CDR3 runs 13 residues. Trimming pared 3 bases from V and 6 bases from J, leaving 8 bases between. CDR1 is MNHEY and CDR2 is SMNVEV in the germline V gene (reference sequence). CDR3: CASSFSGYEKLFF. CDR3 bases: TGTGCCAGCAGTTTTTCAGGGTATGAAAAACTGTTTTTT.

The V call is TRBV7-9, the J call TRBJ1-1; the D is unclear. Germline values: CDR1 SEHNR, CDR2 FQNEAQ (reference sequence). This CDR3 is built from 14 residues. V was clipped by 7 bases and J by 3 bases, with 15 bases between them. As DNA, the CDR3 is TGTGCCAGCACCAAGAAGGATCTGTACACTGAAGCTTTCTTT. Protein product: CASTKKDLYTEAFF.

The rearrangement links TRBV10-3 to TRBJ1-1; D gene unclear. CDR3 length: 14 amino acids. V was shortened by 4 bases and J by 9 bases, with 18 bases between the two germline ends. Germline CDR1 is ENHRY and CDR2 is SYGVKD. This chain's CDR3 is CAISVSGNDKKAFF. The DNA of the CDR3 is TGTGCCATCAGTGTATCCGGGAATGATAAGAAAGCTTTCTTT.

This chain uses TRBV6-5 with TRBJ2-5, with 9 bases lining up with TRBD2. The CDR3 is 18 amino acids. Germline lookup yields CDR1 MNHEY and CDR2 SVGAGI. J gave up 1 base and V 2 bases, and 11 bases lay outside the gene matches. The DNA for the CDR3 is TGTGCCAGCAGTTACAGAGGGTTGGCTAGCGGGATCCAAGAGACCCAGTACTTC. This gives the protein CASSYRGLASGIQETQYF.

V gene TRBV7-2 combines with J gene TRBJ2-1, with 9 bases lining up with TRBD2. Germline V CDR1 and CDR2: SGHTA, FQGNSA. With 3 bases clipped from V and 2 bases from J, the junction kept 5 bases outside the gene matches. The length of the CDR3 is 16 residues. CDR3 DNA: TGTGCCAGCAGCTTCGAACTAGCGGGTCCCTACAATGAGCAGTTCTTC. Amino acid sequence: CASSFELAGPYNEQFF.

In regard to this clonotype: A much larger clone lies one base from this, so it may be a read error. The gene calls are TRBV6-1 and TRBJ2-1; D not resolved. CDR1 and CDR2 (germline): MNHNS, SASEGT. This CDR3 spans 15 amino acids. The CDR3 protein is CASSKARSSYNEQFF. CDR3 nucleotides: TGTGCCAGCAGTAAAGCACGGAGCTCCTACAATGAGCAGTTCTTC.

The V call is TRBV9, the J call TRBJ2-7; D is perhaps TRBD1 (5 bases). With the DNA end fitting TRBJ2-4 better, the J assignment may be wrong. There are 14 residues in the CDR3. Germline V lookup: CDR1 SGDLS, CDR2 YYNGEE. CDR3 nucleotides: TGTGCCAGCAGCGTAGGGCGCAGGGCGGTCATTCAGTACTTC. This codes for CASSVGRRAVIQYF.

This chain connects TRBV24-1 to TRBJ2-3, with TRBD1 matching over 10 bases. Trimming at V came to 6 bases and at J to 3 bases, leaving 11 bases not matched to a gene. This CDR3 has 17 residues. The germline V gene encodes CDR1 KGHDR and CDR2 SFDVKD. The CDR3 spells CATSHDRDRGQTDTQYF. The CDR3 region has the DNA TGTGCCACCAGTCATGACCGGGACAGGGGTCAGACAGATACGCAGTATTTT.

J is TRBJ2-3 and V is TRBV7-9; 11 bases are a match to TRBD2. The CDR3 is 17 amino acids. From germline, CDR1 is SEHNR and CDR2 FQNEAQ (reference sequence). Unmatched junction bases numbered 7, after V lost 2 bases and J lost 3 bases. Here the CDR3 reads CASSLLGGLAATDTQYF. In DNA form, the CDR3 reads TGTGCCAGCAGCTTATTGGGGGGACTAGCGGCGACAGATACGCAGTATTTT.

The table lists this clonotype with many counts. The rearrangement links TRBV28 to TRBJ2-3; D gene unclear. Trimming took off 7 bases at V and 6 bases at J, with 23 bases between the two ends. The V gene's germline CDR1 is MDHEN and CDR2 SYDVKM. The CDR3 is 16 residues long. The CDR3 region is CASIEGGAKEGDTQYF. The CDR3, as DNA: TGTGCCAGCATCGAAGGCGGAGCAAAAGAAGGGGATACGCAGTATTTT.

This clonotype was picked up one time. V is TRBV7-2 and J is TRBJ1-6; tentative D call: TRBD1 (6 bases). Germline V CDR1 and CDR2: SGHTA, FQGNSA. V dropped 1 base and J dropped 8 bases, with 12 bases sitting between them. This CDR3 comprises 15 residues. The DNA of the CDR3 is TGTGCCAGCAGCTTAGACGGGGGGCCGGATTCACCCCTCCACTTT. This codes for CASSLDGGPDSPLHF.

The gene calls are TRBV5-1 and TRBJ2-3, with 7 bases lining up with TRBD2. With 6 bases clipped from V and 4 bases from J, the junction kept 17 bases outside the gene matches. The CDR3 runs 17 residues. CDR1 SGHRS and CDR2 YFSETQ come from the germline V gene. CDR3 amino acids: CASKGGGAGVIADTQYF. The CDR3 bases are TGCGCCAGCAAGGGTGGAGGGGCGGGAGTCATCGCAGATACGCAGTATTTT.

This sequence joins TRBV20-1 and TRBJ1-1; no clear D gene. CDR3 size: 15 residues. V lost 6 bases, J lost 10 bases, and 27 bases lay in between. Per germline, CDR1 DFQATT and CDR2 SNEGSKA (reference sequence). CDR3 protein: CSAYVGGQAVVGAFF. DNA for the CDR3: TGCAGTGCCTATGTGGGAGGCCAGGCGGTCGTAGGAGCTTTCTTT.

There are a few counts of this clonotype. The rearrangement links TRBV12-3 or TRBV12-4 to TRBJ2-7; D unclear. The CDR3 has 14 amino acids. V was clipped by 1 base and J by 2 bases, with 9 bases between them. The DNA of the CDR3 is TGTGCCAGCAGTTTAGGGCAGGAGACCTACGAGCAGTACTTC. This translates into CASSLGQETYEQYF.

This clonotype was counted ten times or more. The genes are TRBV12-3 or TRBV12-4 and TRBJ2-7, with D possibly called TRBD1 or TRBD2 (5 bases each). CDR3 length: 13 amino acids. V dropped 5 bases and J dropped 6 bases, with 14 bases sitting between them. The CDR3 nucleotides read TGTGCCAGCAGTCAGACGTATGGGGGCGAGCAGTACTTC. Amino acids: CASSQTYGGEQYF.

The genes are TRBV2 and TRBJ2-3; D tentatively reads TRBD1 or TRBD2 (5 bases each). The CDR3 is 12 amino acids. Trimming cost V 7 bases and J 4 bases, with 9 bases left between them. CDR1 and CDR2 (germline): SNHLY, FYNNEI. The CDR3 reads CASKRGADTQYF. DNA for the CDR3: TGTGCCAGCAAGAGGGGCGCAGATACGCAGTATTTT.

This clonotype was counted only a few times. The CDR3 DNA follows: TGTGCCAGCAGTTTACTGGAGAATTCACCCCTCCACTTT. This encodes CASSLLENSPLHF. This sequence joins TRBV28 and TRBJ1-6; D is undetermined. The CDR3 is made up of 13 amino acids. In germline, CDR1 is MDHEN, CDR2 SYDVKM. V shed 2 bases and J shed 7 bases, with 6 bases lying between them.

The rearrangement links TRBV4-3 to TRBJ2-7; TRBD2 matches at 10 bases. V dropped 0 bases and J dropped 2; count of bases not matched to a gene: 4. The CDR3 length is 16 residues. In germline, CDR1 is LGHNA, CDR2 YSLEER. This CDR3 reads CASSQEYLAGAYEQYF. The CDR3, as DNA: TGCGCCAGCAGCCAAGAATACCTAGCGGGGGCCTACGAGCAGTACTTC.